This T cell receptor (beta chain) was captured in a study of T-cell reconstitution after alpha-beta-depleted transplantation in children. Unique molecular identifiers were incorporated during preparation of the TCRbeta library. TCRdb itself ran the PCR reads through MiXCR, one entry per CDR3 protein. The table includes some 550,000 distinct CDR3 sequences, approximately 16% detected once. J gave up 3 bases and V 2 bases, and 10 bases lay outside the gene matches. CDR1 is MGHRA, CDR2 YSYEKL, per germline. The CDR3 is made up of 18 amino acids. The rearrangement joins TRBV4-1 to TRBJ2-6, with 7 bases lining up with TRBD1. The material sequenced was PBMCs from the stem cell graft donor, taken from the stem cell graft. This sequence originates from a human donor who donated a stem cell graft to a child with acute lymphoblastic leukemia. CDR3: CASSQRRGLSFGANVLTF. As DNA, the CDR3 is TGCGCCAGCAGCCAAAGAAGGGGGCTAAGTTTTGGGGCCAACGTCCTGACTTTC.